These 10 T cell receptor beta chains were sequenced from one sample in a study of cytomegalovirus exposure and HLA in healthy donors (dated by TCRdb to the late 2010s). The library was made by the immunoSEQ multiplex PCR assay. The multiplex PCR relied on a mix of 60 forward primers for TCR Vbeta segments and 13 reverse primers for TCR Jbeta segments. In its TCRdb copy, this immuneACCESS table keeps in-frame sequences only and misses some clones. Where compared with another copy, unresolved V genes explain less than half of these, and the others have no known cause. Recorded for this sample are 150,000 to 200,000 clones; approximately 80% of them occurred a single time. The ten largest clonotypes hold approximately 1.6% of the sample. The sample taken for sequencing was PBMCs. Source of these receptors: a woman in her 30s in good health and CMV-seronegative.

This clone appeared a single time. As DNA, the CDR3 is TGTGCCTGTGGGGGGACTAGCAGCAGCACAGATACGCAGTATTTT. Encoded protein: CACGGTSSSTDTQYF. The rearrangement joins TRBV30 to TRBJ2-3; 9 nucleotides line up with TRBD2. Trimming at V came to 6 bases and at J to 0 bases, leaving 7 bases not matched to a gene. Germline-derived CDR1 and CDR2 are GTSNPN and SVGIG (reference sequence). The CDR3 loop spans 15 amino acids.

This chain joins TRBV27 and TRBJ2-2; 10 nucleotides line up with TRBD1. Looked up from germline, CDR1 is MNHEY and CDR2 is SMNVEV (reference sequence). V was pared by 5 bases and J by 7 bases, with 7 bases of the junction left unmatched. CDR3 size: 15 residues. The DNA for the CDR3 is TGTGCCAGCAGTCCCGGGACAGGGGAGGGCGGGGAGCTGTTTTTT. This translates into CASSPGTGEGGELFF.

The rearrangement joins TRBV4-1 to TRBJ2-7; D possibly corresponds to TRBD1 (5 bases). This CDR3 comprises 13 residues. V was pared by 1 base and J by 3 bases, with 7 bases between. Germline V gene lookup returns CDR1 MGHRA and CDR2 YSYEKL. In nucleotides, the CDR3 is TGCGCCAGCAGCCAAGGGACAAGCTACGAGCAGTACTTC. This sequence encodes CASSQGTSYEQYF.

The rearrangement uses TRBV2 and TRBJ2-3; 8 bases match TRBD1. V was clipped by 6 bases and J by 3 bases; unmatched bases: 5. This CDR3 region has 14 residues. Looked up from germline, CDR1 is SNHLY and CDR2 is FYNNEI. CDR3 loop: CASRPDRVTDTQYF. The CDR3, as DNA: TGTGCCAGCAGGCCGGACAGGGTGACAGATACGCAGTATTTT.

This chain links TRBV28 with TRBJ2-2, with D perhaps matching TRBD2 (5 bases). This CDR3 contains 15 residues. Germline loops: CDR1 MDHEN, CDR2 SYDVKM. Trimming left V 4 bases short and J 8 bases short, with 17 bases between. CDR3 sequence (DNA): TGTGCCAGCAGTTCGTCGGGAACGGACGGTGGGGAGCTGTTTTTT. Translated: CASSSSGTDGGELFF.

Worth noting for this clone: The junction differs from germline at one of its ends, possibly a read error. V is TRBV15 and J is TRBJ2-1, with 9 bases fitting TRBD2. The CDR3 totals 15 residues. Germline V gene data show CDR1 as LNHNV and CDR2 as YYDKDF (reference sequence). CDR3 residues: CATSRDRAGGGGRLF. The DNA for the CDR3 is TGTGCCACCAGCAGAGATCGAGCGGGAGGAGGGGGGAGGCTCTTC.

The rearrangement links TRBV5-6 to TRBJ2-1, with D maybe TRBD2 (5 bases). The CDR3 sequence is 14 residues long. V lost 8 bases and J 0 bases, leaving 12 bases between the germline ends. Germline V lookup: CDR1 SGHDT, CDR2 YYEEEE. CDR3 sequence: CASSSGLSYNEQFF. The CDR3 nucleotides read TGTGCCAGTTCGAGCGGACTCTCCTACAATGAGCAGTTCTTC.

The chain has TRBV19 and TRBJ1-2, with TRBD1 identical over 8 bases. The germline CDR1 and CDR2 sequences are LNHDA and SQIVND (reference sequence). The CDR3 covers 15 residues. V shed 3 bases and J 3 bases; nucleotides not matched to a gene: 6. The CDR3 sequence is CASSILGQGDYGYTF. CDR3 coding DNA: TGTGCCAGTAGTATCCTTGGACAGGGCGACTATGGCTACACCTTC.

This rearrangement joins TRBV5-4 to TRBJ2-1, with D possibly TRBD1 on 6 matching bases. The germline V gene encodes CDR1 SGHNT and CDR2 YYREEE (reference sequence). The CDR3 is made up of 14 amino acids. V was clipped by 0 bases and J by 8 bases, with 12 bases between them. CDR3 protein: CASSLDRPGDEQFF. CDR3 sequence (DNA): TGTGCCAGCAGCTTGGACAGGCCAGGGGATGAGCAGTTCTTC.

CDR3: CASSPQTSGRAYEQYF. The CDR3, as DNA: TGTGCCAGCAGTCCCCAGACTAGCGGGAGGGCGTACGAGCAGTACTTC. The rearrangement joins TRBV27 to TRBJ2-7, with 14 bases aligning to TRBD2. The CDR3 extends over 16 amino acids. The germline CDR1 and CDR2 sequences are MNHEY and SMNVEV (reference sequence). The J segment lost 4 bases and the V segment lost 5 bases, leaving 7 bases of the junction unmatched.